Below are 3 T cell receptor beta chains sequenced from a single sample in a study of blood T cell repertoires in COVID-19. Profiled with immunoSEQ multiplex PCR; TCRdb holds only in-frame clones, not every one. Of about 150,000 clones listed, roughly 84% are singletons. The specimen was peripheral blood. Receptors were obtained from a young man with active or convalescent COVID-19.

The chain employs TRBV6-2 or TRBV6-3 and TRBJ2-5; 7 bases match TRBD1. CDR1 is MNHEY and CDR2 is SVGEGT in the germline V gene. V shed 5 bases and J 4 bases; nucleotides not matched to a gene: 1. This CDR3 has 12 amino acids. The CDR3 nucleotides are TGTGCCAGCAGTAACAGGGGAGAGACCCAGTACTTC. It yields the protein CASSNRGETQYF.

In this sample, this clone turned up once. The gene calls are TRBV18 and TRBJ2-5; TRBD1 matches at 11 bases. The CDR3 has 14 residues. With 4 bases clipped from V and 4 bases from J, the junction kept 2 bases outside the gene matches. The germline V gene has CDR1 KGHSH and CDR2 LQKENI. Here the CDR3 DNA reads TGTGCCAGCTCACAAGGGACAGGGGGAGAGACCCAGTACTTC. Translation gives CASSQGTGGETQYF. The full variable domain, with the rest looked up from reference TRBV18 and TRBJ2-5, is NAGVMQNPRHLVRRRGQEARLRCSPMKGHSHVYWYRQLPEEGLKFMVYLQKENIIDESGMPKERFSAEFPKEGPSILRIQQVVRGDSAAYFCASSQGTGGETQYFGPGTRLLVL.

V usage is TRBV4-2 and J usage is TRBJ2-7; TRBD2 might be the D (6 bases). The V end was cut by 1 base, the J end by 2 bases, with 12 bases between. There are 15 residues in the CDR3. In germline, CDR1 is LGHNA, CDR2 YNFKEQ. CDR3 in amino acids: CASSQGGEAPYEQYF. The CDR3 DNA reads TGTGCCAGCAGCCAAGGGGGGGAGGCTCCCTACGAGCAGTACTTC.